Below are 8 T cell receptor beta chains sequenced from a single sample in a study of cytomegalovirus exposure and HLA in healthy donors. The PCR was carried out with 60 Vbeta primers and 13 Jbeta primers. The data were produced by immunoSEQ multiplex PCR, yet TCRdb's version contains in-frame clones alone and is incomplete. The table has about 160,000 clones, around 90% seen once; the top ten hold over 0.8%. The specimen sequenced was PBMCs. These receptors originate from a woman younger than 45 in good health and CMV-seronegative.

The genes are TRBV7-9 and TRBJ1-2; D unresolved. Germline CDR1 is SEHNR and CDR2 is FQNEAQ (reference sequence). V was trimmed by 1 base and J by 1 base, leaving 7 bases between them. CDR3 length: 14 amino acids. Here the CDR3 reads CASSLGQNNYGYTF. The DNA for the CDR3 is TGTGCCAGCAGCTTAGGGCAGAATAACTATGGCTACACCTTC.

The V and J genes are TRBV10-2 and TRBJ2-6, with a weak D call TRBD1 (6 bases). The germline gives CDR1 WSHSY, CDR2 SAAADI. The CDR3 totals 16 residues. V was pared by 6 bases and J by 4 bases, with 16 bases between. The CDR3 DNA reads as TGCGCCAGCAGGATCCTAAACAGGGCGGGGGCCAACGTCCTGACTTTC. Its protein product is CASRILNRAGANVLTF.

Regarding this clone: The sample carries other DNA sequences with the same CDR3. The chain is built from TRBV19 and TRBJ2-7; TRBD1 matches 9 bases. The germline CDR1 and CDR2 sequences are LNHDA and SQIVND (reference sequence). J was trimmed by 2 bases and V by 5 bases; bases with no gene match: 4. CDR3 size: 14 residues. CDR3 nucleotide sequence: TGTGCCAGTAGTCACCGGGACAGGGCCTACGAGCAGTACTTC. Encoded protein: CASSHRDRAYEQYF.

The chain is built from TRBV19 and TRBJ1-2, with 8 bases fitting TRBD1. The CDR3 length is 13 residues. Per the germline V gene, CDR1 is LNHDA and CDR2 is SQIVND (reference sequence). V lost 4 bases and J lost 8; bases outside the gene matches: 6. The CDR3 is CASSRPGQEGYTF. The CDR3, as DNA: TGTGCCAGTAGTAGACCGGGACAGGAGGGCTACACCTTC.

This chain links TRBV13 with TRBJ2-7, with 11 nucleotides matching TRBD2. The length of the CDR3 is 14 residues. Trimming cost V 2 bases and J 6 bases; bases outside gene matches: 3. Germline CDR1 PRHDT, CDR2 FYEKMQ (reference sequence). CDR3 loop: CASSLLAGGPEQYF. The CDR3 DNA sequence: TGTGCCAGCAGCTTACTAGCGGGAGGACCCGAGCAGTACTTC.

This chain joins TRBV5-1 and TRBJ2-5; maybe TRBD2 (5 bases). The V end lost 2 bases, the J end lost 5 bases, and 10 bases lay between the germline ends. Germline-derived CDR1 and CDR2 are SGHRS and YFSETQ. This CDR3 comprises 13 residues. CDR3 sequence: CASSFGVSETQYF. CDR3 coding DNA: TGCGCCAGCAGCTTCGGGGTTTCGGAGACCCAGTACTTC.

V gene TRBV7-9 combines with J gene TRBJ1-6, with 7 bases identical to TRBD1. CDR1 and CDR2 (germline): SEHNR, FQNEAQ (reference sequence). V was pared by 5 bases and J by 9 bases, with 7 bases of the junction left unmatched. There are 14 residues in the CDR3. The DNA for the CDR3 is TGTGCCAGCAGCCCCGGGACAGTCAGTTCACCCCTCCACTTT. Residues: CASSPGTVSSPLHF.

The chain recombines TRBV5-4 with TRBJ2-1; the D gene is possibly TRBD1 (7 bases). Trimming took 4 bases from V and 0 from J, leaving 11 bases between them. This CDR3 has 15 residues. Per germline, CDR1 SGHNT and CDR2 YYREEE (reference sequence). The CDR3 sequence is CASSLQGGSYNEQFF. DNA for the CDR3: TGTGCCAGCAGCCTGCAGGGGGGCTCCTACAATGAGCAGTTCTTC.